The 29 T cell receptor beta chains below were found in one sample sequenced in a study of T cell responses to AZD1222 COVID-19 vaccine. TCRdb's table, derived via immunoSEQ multiplex PCR, lists solely in-frame clones and lacks some. The sample records tens of thousands of clones, 90% being singletons. Here the sequenced sample was peripheral blood, taken 28 days after the second AZD1222 dose. Receptors were obtained from an adult who received the AZD1222 COVID-19 vaccine.

The genes are TRBV7-2 and TRBJ2-3, with D possibly matching TRBD2 (6 bases). CDR3 length: 16 amino acids. CDR1 is SGHTA and CDR2 is FQGNSA in the germline V gene. The V end lost 4 bases, the J end lost 3 bases, and 17 bases lay between the germline ends. The CDR3 sequence: CASSYRDSIFTDTQYF. The CDR3 DNA reads TGTGCCAGCAGCTATCGGGACTCAATCTTTACAGATACGCAGTATTTT. Using reference TRBV7-2 and TRBJ2-3 for the parts outside the CDR3, the full variable domain is GAGVSQSPSNKVTEKGKDVELRCDPISGHTALYWYRQSLGQGLEFLIYFQGNSAPDKSGLPSDRFSAERTGGSVSTLTIQRTQQEDSAVYLCASSYRDSIFTDTQYFGPGTRLTVL.

This sequence joins TRBV3-1 (or the pseudogene TRBV3-2) and TRBJ2-7, with 14 positions matching TRBD2. Per germline, CDR1 LGHDT and CDR2 YNNKEL (reference sequence). The length of the CDR3 is 16 residues. V dropped 4 bases and J dropped 3; count of bases not matched to a gene: 5. CDR3 in amino acids: CASSPGTSGGLYEQYF. CDR3 coding DNA: TGTGCCAGCAGCCCCGGGACTAGCGGGGGTCTCTACGAGCAGTACTTC.

This clone was counted only a few times. The chain uses TRBV6-7 and TRBJ2-2, with TRBD1 matching 7 bases. TRBV6-7 is sorted into the ORF group, with uncertain function. The CDR3 runs to 14 residues. Losses at the gene ends were 5 bases for V and 4 bases for J; bases not matched to a gene: 4. CDR3 DNA sequence: TGTGCCAGCAGTCTTAAGGGGGCCACCGGGGAGCTGTTTTTT. It is translated as CASSLKGATGELFF.

This clone was seen more than once but under ten times. V usage is TRBV19 and J usage is TRBJ1-5; D remains ambiguous. The V gene's germline CDR1 is LNHDA and CDR2 SQIVND (reference sequence). Trimming took 4 bases from V and 2 from J, leaving 12 bases between them. The CDR3 has 15 residues. The CDR3 spells CASSTNRVGNQPQHF. CDR3 bases: TGTGCCAGTAGTACGAATCGGGTGGGCAATCAGCCCCAGCATTTT.

V is TRBV6-2 or TRBV6-3 and J is TRBJ1-4, with D perhaps TRBD1 (6 bases). Per the germline V gene, CDR1 is MNHEY and CDR2 is SVGEGT. The CDR3 covers 12 residues. Trimming removed 5 bases at V and 5 bases at J, with 6 bases between. The CDR3 here is CASSQGNEKLFF. As DNA, the CDR3 is TGTGCCAGCAGTCAGGGGAATGAAAAACTGTTTTTT.

This clone was counted between two and nine times. This sequence joins TRBV28 and TRBJ1-6; no reliable D call. CDR1 is MDHEN, CDR2 SYDVKM, per germline. Trimming removed 6 bases from V and 4 bases from J, with 10 bases in between. This CDR3 is built from 14 residues. The CDR3 loop is CASSAPGYNSPLHF. In DNA, the CDR3 is TGTGCCAGCAGCGCCCCTGGTTATAATTCACCCCTCCACTTT.

The rearrangement uses TRBV7-9 and TRBJ1-1; D is unclear. V lost 6 bases and J 0 bases, leaving 8 bases between the germline ends. The CDR3 length is 13 residues. The germline V gene encodes CDR1 SEHNR and CDR2 FQNEAQ (reference sequence). In DNA, the CDR3 is TGTGCCAGCAGTGGGGTTGTGAACACTGAAGCTTTCTTT. It yields the protein CASSGVVNTEAFF.

The chain is built from TRBV18 and TRBJ1-1; a possible D gene is TRBD1 (5 bases). The ends were cut back, 5 bases at V and 3 bases at J, with 16 bases in the middle. The CDR3 runs to 15 residues. Germline V CDR1 and CDR2: KGHSH, LQKENI. CDR3 protein: CASSLTGTIDTEAFF. CDR3 in DNA: TGTGCCAGCTCATTGACCGGGACGATTGACACTGAAGCTTTCTTT.

The chain is built from TRBV7-9 and TRBJ1-2; D ambiguous. This CDR3 is 14 amino acids long. V lost 1 base and J lost 7, with 13 bases in between. CDR1 and CDR2 (germline): SEHNR, FQNEAQ (reference sequence). CDR3 sequence (DNA): TGTGCCAGCAGCTTAGATACTTCAGGTGCTGGCTACACCTTC. Residues: CASSLDTSGAGYTF.

The chain has TRBV6-5 and TRBJ1-6, with D tentatively TRBD1 (6 bases). The CDR3 length is 15 residues. V lost 6 bases and J 4 bases, leaving 13 bases between the germline ends. Germline values: CDR1 MNHEY, CDR2 SVGAGI. CDR3 residues: CASRDSRNYNSPLHF. In DNA, the CDR3 is TGTGCCAGCAGGGACAGCCGGAATTATAATTCACCCCTCCACTTT.

The chain combines TRBV29-1 with TRBJ1-3, with 10 bases fitting TRBD1. The length of the CDR3 is 13 residues. Germline V gene lookup returns CDR1 SQVTM and CDR2 ANQGSEA. CDR3 sequence reads: CSIGQGAGNTIYF. The CDR3 nucleotides read TGCAGTATAGGACAGGGGGCTGGAAACACCATATATTTT.

The V and J genes are TRBV10-3 and TRBJ1-3; D remains ambiguous. The V gene lost 4 bases and the J gene lost 6 bases, with 10 bases spanning the gap. Looked up from germline, CDR1 is ENHRY and CDR2 is SYGVKD. The CDR3 extends over 13 amino acids. The CDR3 is CAISVYRENTIYF. The CDR3 bases are TGTGCCATCAGTGTGTATAGAGAAAACACCATATATTTT.

This clone was recorded only once. The chain joins TRBV5-1 to TRBJ1-3, with 7 nucleotides matching TRBD1. Unmatched junction bases numbered 8, after V lost 4 bases and J lost 4 bases. Germline V gives CDR1 SGHRS, CDR2 YFSETQ. The CDR3 is 15 residues long. The CDR3 DNA reads TGCGCCAGCAGCCAAACAACAGGGGAGGGAAACACCATATATTTT. Protein: CASSQTTGEGNTIYF.

This rearrangement joins TRBV28 to TRBJ1-5; D remains unclear. Trimming removed 6 bases from V and 4 bases from J, with 4 bases in between. The CDR3 consists of 11 residues. Germline CDR1 and CDR2: MDHEN and SYDVKM. DNA of the CDR3: TGTGCCAGCAGACAAAATCAGCCCCAGCATTTT. Translating it yields CASRQNQPQHF.

The chain uses TRBV10-3 and TRBJ2-5; 7 bases are shared with TRBD2. This CDR3 comprises 13 residues. Germline values: CDR1 ENHRY, CDR2 SYGVKD. After removal of 9 bases from V and 5 bases from J, the junction contained 9 bases not matched to a gene. CDR3 nucleotide sequence: TGTGCCATTGCCACAGCGGGGTTGGAGACCCAGTACTTC. Translated, it gives CAIATAGLETQYF.

This clone was observed a handful of times. This sequence joins TRBV7-2 and TRBJ2-2; possibly TRBD1 or TRBD2 for D (5 bases each). The CDR3 totals 17 residues. Germline V gives CDR1 SGHTA, CDR2 FQGNSA. V lost 0 bases and J 0 bases, leaving 11 bases between the germline ends. The CDR3 DNA reads as TGTGCCAGCAGCTTAGCGAGGGGTACCGCGAACACCGGGGAGCTGTTTTTT. It is translated as CASSLARGTANTGELFF.

The CDR3 sequence is CASKGGREKTGANVLTF. For the CDR3, the DNA is TGTGCCAGCAAGGGGGGCAGGGAAAAAACTGGGGCCAACGTCCTGACTTTC. This rearrangement joins TRBV11-2 to TRBJ2-6; D possibly uses TRBD1 or TRBD2 (6 bases each). Looked up from germline, CDR1 is SGHAT and CDR2 is FQNNGV. This CDR3 is 17 amino acids long. Trimming stripped 7 bases from V and 2 bases from J, with 18 bases between.

The V gene is TRBV7-8, the J gene TRBJ1-1; 8 positions agree with TRBD1. Germline assignment: CDR1 SGHVS and CDR2 FQNEAQ. This CDR3 is 16 amino acids long. The J segment lost 6 bases and the V segment lost 6 bases, leaving 15 bases of the junction unmatched. The CDR3 reads CASRGGQGAGMAEAFF. The CDR3 DNA is TGTGCCAGCAGGGGCGGGCAGGGGGCAGGAATGGCTGAAGCTTTCTTT.

V and J are TRBV28 and TRBJ2-6; D is unresolved. Germline assignment: CDR1 MDHEN and CDR2 SYDVKM. The CDR3 runs to 17 residues. Deletions cut 0 bases from V and 0 bases from J, with 9 bases between. Written as DNA, the CDR3 is TGTGCCAGCAGTTTATGGCAGGCTAACTCTGGGGCCAACGTCCTGACTTTC. This translates into CASSLWQANSGANVLTF.

The rearrangement uses TRBV30 and TRBJ1-4; D is unresolved. The CDR3 covers 12 residues. The germline CDR1 and CDR2 sequences are GTSNPN and SVGIG (reference sequence). The ends were cut back, 6 bases at V and 2 bases at J, with 7 bases in the middle. The CDR3 reads CACRGTNEKLFF. Here the CDR3 DNA reads TGTGCCTGCCGAGGTACTAATGAAAAACTGTTTTTT.

This sequence joins TRBV6-5 and TRBJ1-4, with TRBD1 matching over 9 bases. Per germline, CDR1 MNHEY and CDR2 SVGAGI. The CDR3 contains 15 residues. The V segment lost 0 bases and the J segment 11 bases; nucleotides outside the gene matches: 7. The CDR3, as DNA: TGTGCCAGCAGTTACTCGTCGGGACAGGGTCTGAAACTGTTTTTT. Protein: CASSYSSGQGLKLFF.

The chain uses TRBV25-1 and TRBJ2-3; D ambiguous. Germline V lookup: CDR1 MGHDK, CDR2 SYGVNS. V lost 4 bases and J 2 bases, leaving 16 bases between the germline ends. CDR3 size: 16 residues. This CDR3 reads CASSAEIGGSTDTQYF. In nucleotides, the CDR3 is TGTGCCAGCAGTGCAGAGATAGGTGGATCCACAGATACGCAGTATTTT.

This clone was counted once. The J gene is TRBJ1-4, the V gene TRBV9; unclear D gene. With 0 bases removed from V and 0 bases from J, the gap between germline ends came to 3 bases. The germline gives CDR1 SGDLS, CDR2 YYNGEE. The CDR3 is 14 amino acids. CDR3: CASSVDPTNEKLFF. As DNA, the CDR3 is TGTGCCAGCAGCGTAGACCCAACTAATGAAAAACTGTTTTTT.

The J gene is TRBJ1-3, the V gene TRBV5-6; D remains ambiguous. The V gene lost 1 base and the J gene lost 1 base, with 12 bases spanning the gap. The germline CDR1 and CDR2 sequences are SGHDT and YYEEEE. The CDR3 extends over 16 amino acids. In nucleotides, the CDR3 is TGTGCCAGCAGCTTGAGTTCGGTGGGATCTGGAAACACCATATATTTT. This translates into CASSLSSVGSGNTIYF.

The chain employs TRBV6-1 and TRBJ1-3; D remains ambiguous. V was clipped by 2 bases and J by 0 bases, with 8 bases between them. Germline V lookup: CDR1 MNHNS, CDR2 SASEGT. The CDR3 extends over 15 amino acids. The CDR3 nucleotides read TGTGCCAGCAGTGAACTACGGACCTCTGGAAACACCATATATTTT. Its translation: CASSELRTSGNTIYF.

The chain couples TRBV6-5 to TRBJ1-4; 9 bases line up with TRBD1. The J segment lost 8 bases and the V segment lost 8 bases, leaving 3 bases of the junction unmatched. CDR3 length: 12 amino acids. Germline assignment: CDR1 MNHEY and CDR2 SVGAGI. The CDR3 coding sequence is TGTGCCAGCGGGACAGGGAGGGAAAAACTGTTTTTT. Encoded protein: CASGTGREKLFF.

This clone was seen only a few times. The chain joins TRBV10-1 to TRBJ2-5; 7 bases are shared with TRBD1. CDR3 size: 16 residues. With 8 bases clipped from V and 5 bases from J, the junction kept 17 bases outside the gene matches. Germline V gene sequence: CDR1 WNHNN, CDR2 SYGVQD (reference sequence). The CDR3 spells CASGLLGQKVKETQYF. In DNA, the CDR3 is TGCGCCAGCGGGTTACTGGGACAGAAGGTGAAGGAGACCCAGTACTTC.

This chain links TRBV6-5 with TRBJ2-2; D is unresolved. V lost 6 bases, J lost 6 bases, and 14 bases lay in between. The CDR3 has 14 amino acids. Germline V lookup: CDR1 MNHEY, CDR2 SVGAGI. The CDR3 here is CASRRLADAGELFF. The DNA of the CDR3 is TGTGCCAGCAGACGCCTTGCTGATGCCGGGGAGCTGTTTTTT.

The CDR3 here is CASSPGTIHTQYF. The CDR3 bases are TGTGCCAGCAGCCCCGGGACAATTCATACGCAGTATTTT. The V and J genes are TRBV5-5 and TRBJ2-3; a possible D gene is TRBD1 (6 bases). The CDR3 extends over 13 amino acids. V was pared by 4 bases and J by 7 bases, with 13 bases between. The germline V gene has CDR1 SGHKS and CDR2 YYEKEE (reference sequence).